This TCR beta chain was captured by sequencing in a study of cytomegalovirus exposure and HLA in healthy donors. The study ran its PCR with 60 Vbeta and 13 Jbeta primers. Using immunoSEQ multiplex PCR, the repertoire was profiled, and TCRdb retains in-frame clones only, with some absent. Its table records roughly 75,000 clones. Germline lookup yields CDR1 MGHRA and CDR2 YSYEKL. The CDR3 covers 16 residues. With 1 base clipped from V and 3 bases from J, the junction kept 4 bases outside the gene matches. The receptor's source is a man aged 40-50 years in good health and CMV-seronegative. V gene TRBV4-1 combines with J gene TRBJ2-2; 8 bases are shared with TRBD2. The material sequenced was PBMCs. DNA for the CDR3: TGCGCCAGCAGCCAAGGTTCACTAGCGGACACCGGGGAGCTGTTTTTT. This codes for CASSQGSLADTGELFF.